Below are 20 T cell receptor beta chains sequenced from a single sample in a study of cytomegalovirus exposure and HLA in healthy donors. Both 60 Vbeta primers and 13 Jbeta primers went into the PCR. The table came from immunoSEQ multiplex PCR; TCRdb's copy has only in-frame clones and leaves some out. This table holds about 130,000 clones, roughly 80% found once. Sequenced material: PBMCs. These receptors came from a female donor in good health and CMV-seronegative.

As concerns this clone: Different DNA sequences within this sample yield the same CDR3. V usage is TRBV27 and J usage is TRBJ2-1, with 8 bases aligning to TRBD1. V was clipped by 4 bases and J by 15 bases; unmatched bases: 17. The CDR3 is made up of 15 amino acids. Germline loops: CDR1 MNHEY, CDR2 SMNVEV (reference sequence). The CDR3 DNA reads as TGTGCCAGCAGTTGGGGACAGGAGACCACACCGGTTCGGTTCTTC. Translating it yields CASSWGQETTPVRFF.

CDR3 sequence (DNA): TGTGCCAGCAGCCGGGACAGCGCTTATAGCAATCAGCCCCAGCATTTT. Encoded protein: CASSRDSAYSNQPQHF. The chain has TRBV2 and TRBJ1-5; TRBD1 agrees at 7 bases. Germline V gene sequence: CDR1 SNHLY, CDR2 FYNNEI. The CDR3 covers 16 residues. Trimming removed 6 bases from V and 0 bases from J; junction bases left unmatched: 8.

This rearrangement joins TRBV28 to TRBJ2-1; TRBD2 matches 7 bases. The CDR3 covers 11 residues. J was trimmed by 15 bases and V by 1 base; bases with no gene match: 3. Germline CDR1 and CDR2: MDHEN and SYDVKM. CDR3 bases: TGTGCCAGCAGTTTATCGCGACTAGCGTTCTTC. Translating it yields CASSLSRLAFF.

The table lists this clone with a few counts. The V call is TRBV9, the J call TRBJ2-7; 10 bases fit TRBD1. The CDR3 totals 14 residues. Germline CDR1 is SGDLS and CDR2 is YYNGEE. Losses at the gene ends were 4 bases for V and 3 bases for J; bases not matched to a gene: 4. Written as DNA, the CDR3 is TGTGCCAGCAGCTTCCGGGACAGGGGCTACGAGCAGTACTTC. Residues: CASSFRDRGYEQYF.

The CDR3 region has the DNA TGTGCCAGCAGACCGAAGTGGGACATCGTACACTATGAGCAGTTCTTC. It translates to CASRPKWDIVHYEQFF. The rearrangement joins TRBV27 to TRBJ2-1; maybe TRBD1 (6 bases). V was pared by 6 bases and J by 8 bases, with 23 bases between. This CDR3 spans 16 amino acids. Germline V CDR1 and CDR2: MNHEY, SMNVEV (reference sequence).

V is TRBV7-9 and J is TRBJ1-4; D gene ambiguous. V lost 3 bases, J lost 8 bases, and 13 bases lay in between. Germline V gives CDR1 SEHNR, CDR2 FQNEAQ (reference sequence). CDR3 size: 14 residues. The CDR3 region is CASSFGGSGEKLFF. The CDR3 DNA reads TGTGCCAGCAGCTTCGGAGGGTCTGGGGAAAAACTGTTTTTT.

The chain couples TRBV27 to TRBJ2-7; the match to TRBD2 covers 7 bases. V shed 1 base, J shed 2 bases, and the junction held 5 bases outside the gene matches. The CDR3 runs 15 residues. Germline V CDR1 and CDR2: MNHEY, SMNVEV (reference sequence). CDR3: CASSLWLAATYEQYF. The CDR3 DNA follows: TGTGCCAGCAGTTTATGGCTAGCGGCGACCTACGAGCAGTACTTC.

This clone was seen a few times. The chain combines TRBV7-2 with TRBJ1-4, with a weak D call TRBD1 (6 bases). The germline V gene encodes CDR1 SGHTA and CDR2 FQGNSA. The CDR3 contains 15 residues. V was clipped by 1 base and J by 8 bases, with 14 bases between them. The CDR3 region is CASSLVGGAGEKLFF. The CDR3 region has the DNA TGTGCCAGCAGCTTAGTAGGGGGGGCTGGGGAAAAACTGTTTTTT.

The chain joins TRBV5-1 to TRBJ2-5; 9 nucleotides align to TRBD2. TRBJ2-7 explains the end of the DNA better; the J call may be wrong. CDR3 size: 18 residues. Germline V lookup: CDR1 SGHRS, CDR2 YFSETQ. CDR3 coding DNA: TGCGCCAGCAGCTTGGGATTAGCGGGAGCGGGGATCTCCTACGAGCAGTACTTC. This sequence encodes CASSLGLAGAGISYEQYF.

The chain uses TRBV7-2 and TRBJ2-7; D is uncertain. The CDR3 totals 14 residues. CDR1 and CDR2 from the germline V gene are SGHTA and FQGNSA. Deletions cut 3 bases from V and 0 bases from J, with 9 bases between. The CDR3 region has the DNA TGTGCCAGCAGCTTTGATCCCAGCTCCTACGAGCAGTACTTC. Its protein is CASSFDPSSYEQYF.

The chain employs TRBV6-1 and TRBJ2-2, with TRBD2 as a possible D gene (6 bases). CDR1 MNHNS and CDR2 SASEGT come from the germline V gene. The CDR3 loop spans 16 amino acids. Trimming left V 2 bases short and J 2 bases short, with 12 bases between. The CDR3 protein is CASSELGGFNTGELFF. CDR3 in DNA: TGTGCCAGCAGTGAACTCGGGGGTTTCAACACCGGGGAGCTGTTTTTT.

This chain links TRBV4-1 with TRBJ1-5, with D possibly being TRBD1 (5 bases). Germline V gives CDR1 MGHRA, CDR2 YSYEKL. There are 14 residues in the CDR3. Trimming stripped 0 bases from V and 2 bases from J, with 5 bases between. CDR3 protein: CASSQEGRNQPQHF. The CDR3 DNA reads TGCGCCAGCAGCCAAGAGGGGCGCAATCAGCCCCAGCATTTT.

The rearrangement joins TRBV27 to TRBJ2-1; TRBD1 aligns across 7 bases. The CDR3 spans 17 residues. Per the germline V gene, CDR1 is MNHEY and CDR2 is SMNVEV (reference sequence). Trimming cost V 8 bases and J 0 bases; bases outside gene matches: 13. CDR3 residues: CASFPSPTGSSYNEQFF. DNA for the CDR3: TGTGCCAGCTTTCCTTCCCCGACAGGGAGCTCCTACAATGAGCAGTTCTTC.

The gene calls are TRBV15 and TRBJ2-6, with D possibly matching TRBD2 (5 bases). CDR3 size: 13 residues. Germline CDR1 and CDR2: LNHNV and YYDKDF (reference sequence). V lost 6 bases and J 4 bases, leaving 7 bases between the germline ends. The CDR3 bases are TGTGCCACCAGGGGAGCCGGGGCCAACGTCCTGACTTTC. Its translation: CATRGAGANVLTF.

This chain connects TRBV9 to TRBJ1-2; 8 nucleotides match TRBD1. The CDR3 has 17 residues. Looked up from germline, CDR1 is SGDLS and CDR2 is YYNGEE. V lost 0 bases and J lost 4; bases outside the gene matches: 11. The chain's CDR3 is CASSVVASGQGPYGYTF. The CDR3 DNA reads as TGTGCCAGCAGCGTAGTAGCATCTGGACAGGGACCCTATGGCTACACCTTC.

V gene TRBV2 combines with J gene TRBJ2-1, with 9 nucleotides matching TRBD2. The CDR3 is 15 amino acids. Germline V gene data show CDR1 as SNHLY and CDR2 as FYNNEI. Trimming took 8 bases from V and 2 from J; bases not matched to a gene: 7. Here the CDR3 reads CASRSTSGTYNEQFF. The CDR3 DNA reads as TGTGCCAGCCGTTCGACTAGCGGAACCTACAATGAGCAGTTCTTC.

J is TRBJ2-5 and V is TRBV19; TRBD2 matches at 7 bases. The V and J ends lost 5 bases and 5 bases, in that order; junction bases with no gene match: 5. Germline V gene data show CDR1 as LNHDA and CDR2 as SQIVND (reference sequence). CDR3 size: 13 residues. This CDR3 is CASSRTRRETQYF. CDR3 nucleotide sequence: TGTGCCAGTAGTCGGACTAGGAGGGAGACCCAGTACTTC.

The chain uses TRBV13 and TRBJ1-1; the D is unclear. Deletions cut 4 bases from V and 2 bases from J, with 5 bases between. The germline V gene encodes CDR1 PRHDT and CDR2 FYEKMQ (reference sequence). The CDR3 runs to 12 residues. The CDR3 coding sequence is TGTGCCAGCAGCTCCAGAAACACTGAAGCTTTCTTT. Amino acids: CASSSRNTEAFF.

The chain combines TRBV2 with TRBJ2-3; D perhaps matches TRBD1 (6 bases). V lost 6 bases and J 3 bases, leaving 13 bases between the germline ends. Germline V lookup: CDR1 SNHLY, CDR2 FYNNEI. This CDR3 comprises 14 residues. CDR3 bases: TGTGCCAGCAGGATGGACAGCCTGACAGATACGCAGTATTTT. As protein: CASRMDSLTDTQYF.

The chain joins TRBV28 to TRBJ1-3; D call uncertain. Germline loops: CDR1 MDHEN, CDR2 SYDVKM. V gave up 11 bases and J gave up 0 bases, with 11 bases separating them. The length of the CDR3 is 13 residues. The CDR3 sequence: CASRGVSGNTIYF. CDR3 DNA sequence: TGTGCCTCCCGGGGAGTCTCTGGAAACACCATATATTTT.